This T cell receptor beta chain was recovered during a study of regulatory T cells in long-lasting Graves disease (dated by TCRdb to the early 2020s). Background on the whole study: Persistent Graves' disease was defined as persistently positive TSH receptor autoantibodies together with antithyroid drug treatment for over 5 years. Persistent Graves' disease patients were compared with newly diagnosed Graves' disease patients by peripheral blood TCR sequencing and RNA sequencing. The study was conducted in China and was registered as a clinical trial. A total of about 33 samples were covered by TCR sequencing, comprising some 13 persistent and about 20 newly diagnosed Graves' disease patients. In the clinical cohort, patients with persistent Graves' disease had used antithyroid drugs for an average of around 9.3 years. The paper's findings and limits, for the study overall: Sequencing and analysis were restricted to the TCR beta chain. TRBV28, TRBJ1-2 and TRBJ2-5 were preferentially used in persistent disease, while TRBV20-1 and TRBJ2-1 were favored in newly diagnosed disease. The authors noted that the small sample size was a limitation that may lower accuracy. Only peripheral blood was studied, because thyroid tissue, the primary lesion, was inaccessible. Lower TCR Shannon entropy and fewer highly expanded clones were observed in persistent Graves' disease patients than in newly diagnosed patients, which suggested clonal expansion. Patients with persistent disease shared more public clonotypes (about 3,000) than newly diagnosed patients did (around 1,000).

V loses 0 bases at its end and J loses 4 bases; junction bases beyond the gene matches: 4. The germline V gene provides CDR1 LGHNA and CDR2 YNFKEQ. The CDR3 has 16 amino acids, counting the end cysteine and phenylalanine. CDR3 DNA is the only sequence kept; it has 48 bases, read in frame from the first base. Details on this clonotype: Its antigen target is currently unknown. Base qualities are not provided; no much larger clone lies one nucleotide away.

The method behind the library was multiplex PCR. Sequencing instrument: Illumina HiSeq 4000. iRepertoire HTBI primers and Arm-PCR amplification of CDR3 regions were used to construct TCR beta libraries. Before sequencing, the PCR products underwent gel purification. Per the source publication's procedure: Gene usage analysis of CDR3 amino acid clonotypes relied on the 60 or so TRBV and 13 to 15 TRBJ segments identified across samples. Filtered high-quality paired reads were merged into contigs using COPE and FqMerger. BLAST was used to align contigs to the IMGT TRBV, TRBD and TRBJ reference genes, and CDR3 was defined following IMGT. Highly expanded clones were defined as clonotypes with a frequency above 0.1%. Shannon entropy served as the measure of repertoire diversity, while the Gini coefficient captured V-J evenness. Clonotypes shared by more than one individual were considered public. Using fastp at Q25 and MiXCR, TCRdb reprocessed the public reads and kept productive beta chains. Each record represents a unique CDR3 protein, reported with the most common genes and DNA among its rows. The V and J calls were not made by the authors but by TCRdb's processing. Counted in this sample were around 430,000 distinct CDR3 sequences; around a fifth of them appeared once. The top ten hold around 14% of the sample.

The sample's time point label, decoded: persistent/refractory GD, antithyroid drugs over 5 years with positive TRAb. For both TCR sequencing and RNA sequencing, RNA was extracted from PBMCs in TRIzol. The diagnosis of Graves' disease was made according to American Thyroid Association guidelines. Recruitment of patients was carried out at an endocrinology department in Xi'an, China. From each patient, around 9.3 milliliters of peripheral blood was collected into an EDTA anticoagulant tube. Ficoll Paque Plus density gradient separation was used to isolate PBMCs, and no further T cell sorting was done. An Agilent 2100 Bioanalyzer and agarose gel were used to check RNA quality, and a NanoDrop 2000 was used to measure RNA concentration.

The chain is assembled from TRBV4-2 and TRBJ1-2; 11 bases in between match TRBD1. Specimen: peripheral blood mononuclear cells (PBMCs), collected when the disease was refractory, from a patient treated with antithyroid drugs. This TCR was recovered from a female donor with Graves disease. The nucleotide sequence is given as TGTGCCAGCAGCCAAGATGGGACAGGGGGAACCTATGGCTACACCTTC. Its protein product is CASSQDGTGGTYGYTF.